This T cell receptor (beta chain) was found in a study of shared clonotypes between healthy human individuals. It was into CD45RA+ naive and CD45RA-negative memory subsets that the CD4+ cells were split. This clone came up once. In germline, CDR1 is MRHNA, CDR2 SNTAGT. There are 17 residues in the CDR3. V was pared by 4 bases and J by 0 bases, with 9 bases of the junction left unmatched. On sorted subsets, replicate PCRs used 150 to 250 ng DNA, or tens of thousands of T cell genomes. TCRdb's copy holds only in-frame clones and misses some; the assay was immunoSEQ multiplex PCR. The sample yields more than 2,000,000 clones, around nine tenths seen once.

The sample taken for sequencing was naive CD4+ T cells sorted from blood. Documented subset: CD45RA+ positively selected. This sequence originates from a young man in good health. The chain recombines TRBV6-4 with TRBJ1-5; 7 positions match TRBD1. The CDR3 DNA reads as TGTGCCAGCAGTGGCCCAAGGAGGGGGCTTAGCAATCAGCCCCAGCATTTT. Protein: CASSGPRRGLSNQPQHF.